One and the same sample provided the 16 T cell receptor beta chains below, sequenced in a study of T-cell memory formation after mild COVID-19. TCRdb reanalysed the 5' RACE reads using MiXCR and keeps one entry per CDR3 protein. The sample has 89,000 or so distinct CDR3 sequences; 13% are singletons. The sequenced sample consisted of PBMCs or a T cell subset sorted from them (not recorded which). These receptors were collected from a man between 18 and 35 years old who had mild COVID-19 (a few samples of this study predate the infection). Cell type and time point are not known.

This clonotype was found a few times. The CDR3 DNA reads as TGTGCCAGCAGTGAGGGGCCGGTAGGCAATGAGCAGTTCTTC. Encoded protein: CASSEGPVGNEQFF. This sequence joins TRBV7-3 and TRBJ2-1, with D tentatively TRBD1 or TRBD2 (5 bases each). The CDR3 totals 14 residues. Trimming removed 6 bases at V and 6 bases at J, with 15 bases between. CDR1 SGHTA and CDR2 FQGTGA come from the germline V gene.

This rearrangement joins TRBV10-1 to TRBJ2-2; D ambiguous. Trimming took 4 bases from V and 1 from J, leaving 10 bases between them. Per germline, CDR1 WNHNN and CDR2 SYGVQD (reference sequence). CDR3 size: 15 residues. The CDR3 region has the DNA TGCGCCAGCAGTGGAGTCAGAGGGAACACCGGGGAGCTGTTTTTT. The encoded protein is CASSGVRGNTGELFF.

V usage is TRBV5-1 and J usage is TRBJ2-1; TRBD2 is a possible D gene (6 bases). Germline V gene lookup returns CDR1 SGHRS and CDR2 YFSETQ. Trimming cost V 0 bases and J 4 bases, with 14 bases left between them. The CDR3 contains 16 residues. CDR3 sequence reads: CASSLGWGEAYNEQFF. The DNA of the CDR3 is TGCGCCAGCAGCTTGGGCTGGGGGGAGGCTTACAATGAGCAGTTCTTC.

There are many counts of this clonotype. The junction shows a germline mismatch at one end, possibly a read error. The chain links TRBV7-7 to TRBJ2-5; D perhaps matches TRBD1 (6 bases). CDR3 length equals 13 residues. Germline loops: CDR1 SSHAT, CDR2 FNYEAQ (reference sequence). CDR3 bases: TGTGCTAGCAGCTTATACAGGGCGGATACCCAGTACTTC. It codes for CASSLYRADTQYF.

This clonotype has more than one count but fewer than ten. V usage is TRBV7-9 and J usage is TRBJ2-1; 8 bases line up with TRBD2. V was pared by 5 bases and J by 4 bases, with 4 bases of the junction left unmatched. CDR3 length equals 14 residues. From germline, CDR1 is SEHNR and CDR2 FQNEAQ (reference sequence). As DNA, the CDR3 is TGTGCCAGCAGCGATAGCGGGGCGTACAATGAGCAGTTCTTC. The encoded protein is CASSDSGAYNEQFF.

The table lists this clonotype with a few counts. CDR3 protein: CASSLDSNQPQHF. The CDR3 nucleotides are TGTGCCAGCAGTTTGGATAGCAATCAGCCCCAGCATTTT. The gene calls are TRBV27 and TRBJ1-5, with D unclear. Per germline, CDR1 MNHEY and CDR2 SMNVEV (reference sequence). V was pared by 3 bases and J by 0 bases, with 3 bases between. The CDR3 covers 13 residues.

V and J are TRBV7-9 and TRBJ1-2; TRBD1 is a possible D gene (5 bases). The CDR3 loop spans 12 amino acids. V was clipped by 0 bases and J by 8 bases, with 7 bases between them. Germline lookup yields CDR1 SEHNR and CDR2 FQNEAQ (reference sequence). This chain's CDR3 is CASSLARDGYTF. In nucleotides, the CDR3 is TGTGCCAGCAGCTTAGCCAGGGACGGCTACACCTTC.

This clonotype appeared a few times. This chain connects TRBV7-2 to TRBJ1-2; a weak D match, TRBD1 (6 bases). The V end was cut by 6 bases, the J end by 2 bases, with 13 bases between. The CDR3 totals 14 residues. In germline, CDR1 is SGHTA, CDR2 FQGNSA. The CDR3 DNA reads TGTGCCAGCAGGCCCGGGGGCAGGAACTATGGCTACACCTTC. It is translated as CASRPGGRNYGYTF. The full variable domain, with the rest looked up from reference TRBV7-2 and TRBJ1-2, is GAGVSQSPSNKVTEKGKDVELRCDPISGHTALYWYRQSLGQGLEFLIYFQGNSAPDKSGLPSDRFSAERTGGSVSTLTIQRTQQEDSAVYLCASRPGGRNYGYTFGSGTRLTVV.

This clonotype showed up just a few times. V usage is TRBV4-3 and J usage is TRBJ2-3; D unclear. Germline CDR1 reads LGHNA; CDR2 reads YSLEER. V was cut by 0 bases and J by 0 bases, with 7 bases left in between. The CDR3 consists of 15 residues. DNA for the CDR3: TGCGCCAGCAGCCAAGACTTGCCTAGCACAGATACGCAGTATTTT. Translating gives CASSQDLPSTDTQYF.

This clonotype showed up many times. CDR3 region: CASSQILAGNEQYF. The CDR3 DNA reads as TGTGCCAGCAGCCAAATTCTAGCGGGGAACGAGCAGTACTTC. The V gene is TRBV3-1, the J gene TRBJ2-7; TRBD2 aligns across 9 bases. V trimming: 2 bases; J trimming: 5 bases; junction bases outside the gene matches: 4. Germline assignment: CDR1 LGHDT and CDR2 YNNKEL (reference sequence). This CDR3 has 14 residues.

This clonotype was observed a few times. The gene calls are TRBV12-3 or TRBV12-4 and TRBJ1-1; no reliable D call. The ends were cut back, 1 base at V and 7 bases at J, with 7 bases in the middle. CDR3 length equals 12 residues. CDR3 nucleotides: TGTGCCAGCAGTTTAGTCGGCCTTGAAGCTTTCTTT. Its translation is CASSLVGLEAFF.

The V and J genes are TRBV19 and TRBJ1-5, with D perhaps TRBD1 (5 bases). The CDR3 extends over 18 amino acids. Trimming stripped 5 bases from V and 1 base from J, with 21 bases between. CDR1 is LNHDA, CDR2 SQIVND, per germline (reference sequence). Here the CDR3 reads CASSSGTKPTISNQPQHF. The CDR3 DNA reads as TGTGCCAGTAGTTCCGGGACGAAACCGACGATCAGCAATCAGCCCCAGCATTTT.

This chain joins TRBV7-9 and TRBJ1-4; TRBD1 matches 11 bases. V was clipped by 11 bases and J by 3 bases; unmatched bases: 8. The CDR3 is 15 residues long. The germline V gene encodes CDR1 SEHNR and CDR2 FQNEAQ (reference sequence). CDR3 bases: TGTGCCTCCGGGACAGGGGGTATAGCTAATGAAAAACTGTTTTTT. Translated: CASGTGGIANEKLFF.

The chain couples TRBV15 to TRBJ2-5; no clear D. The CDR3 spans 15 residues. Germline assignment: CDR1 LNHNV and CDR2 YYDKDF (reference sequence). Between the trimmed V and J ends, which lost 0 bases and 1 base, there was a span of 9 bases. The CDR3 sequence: CATSREWSSQETQYF. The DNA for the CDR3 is TGTGCCACCAGCAGAGAATGGTCTAGCCAAGAGACCCAGTACTTC.

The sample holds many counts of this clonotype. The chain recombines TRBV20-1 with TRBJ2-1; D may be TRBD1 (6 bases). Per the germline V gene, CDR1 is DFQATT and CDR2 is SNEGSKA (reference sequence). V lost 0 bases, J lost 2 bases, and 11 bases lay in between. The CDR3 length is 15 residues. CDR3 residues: CSARDSTGPYNEQFF. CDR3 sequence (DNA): TGCAGTGCTAGAGATTCGACAGGCCCCTACAATGAGCAGTTCTTC.

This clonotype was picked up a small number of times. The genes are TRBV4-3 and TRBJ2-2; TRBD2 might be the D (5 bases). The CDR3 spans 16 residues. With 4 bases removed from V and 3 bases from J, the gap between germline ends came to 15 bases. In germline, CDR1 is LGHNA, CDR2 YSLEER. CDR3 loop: CASSPTTGRHTGELFF. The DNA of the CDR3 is TGCGCCAGCAGCCCGACCACGGGAAGGCACACCGGGGAGCTGTTTTTT.